This T cell receptor beta chain appears in the sequencing data of a study of blood T cell repertoires in COVID-19. On the study more broadly: The United States, Italy and Spain were the sources of the acute and convalescent COVID-19 samples. PBMCs, B-cell-depleted T cells, or T cells were the source of the cDNA or gDNA that made up the material.

Of note for this clone: The same CDR3 is also encoded by other DNA sequences in this sample.

CDR3 length equals 16 residues. J was trimmed by 4 bases and V by 2 bases; bases with no gene match: 6. Germline CDR1 reads MNHNY; CDR2 reads SVGAGI (reference sequence). Authors' methods: Amplification with reference gene primers provided the estimates of nucleated cell counts. The method was immunoSEQ multiplex PCR; TCRdb's version includes in-frame clones alone and lacks a portion of them. The DNA was the basis for D and trimming; V, J and clone size are from that table. The table includes over 250,000 clones, 85% detected once. The material sequenced was peripheral blood. J is TRBJ2-1 and V is TRBV6-6; 9 bases are a match to TRBD1. This receptor was taken from a man in his fifties or sixties with active or convalescent COVID-19. The CDR3 region has the DNA TGTGCCAGCAGTTACCGGGGACAGGGAGTGTACAATGAGCAGTTCTTC. It translates to CASSYRGQGVYNEQFF.